These 20 T cell receptor beta chains were sequenced from one sample in a study of T-cell memory formation after mild COVID-19. In TCRdb, the 5' RACE reads were re-called with MiXCR into one record per CDR3 protein. The sample carries about 430,000 distinct CDR3 sequences, 20% to 30% recorded once. The source material was PBMCs or a T cell subset sorted from them (not recorded which). All receptors come from an adult woman who had mild COVID-19 (a few samples of this study predate the infection). Cell type and time point are not known.

V gene TRBV2 combines with J gene TRBJ1-5; D unclear. This CDR3 has 13 residues. V lost 2 bases, J lost 7 bases, and 9 bases lay in between. The germline V gene encodes CDR1 SNHLY and CDR2 FYNNEI. The CDR3 loop is CASSEKLAQPQHF. The CDR3 region has the DNA TGTGCCAGCAGTGAAAAACTAGCCCAGCCCCAGCATTTT.

This rearrangement joins TRBV6-5 to TRBJ2-1; D is perhaps TRBD2 (6 bases). CDR3 length equals 17 residues. Between the trimmed V and J ends, which lost 0 bases and 3 bases, there was a span of 15 bases. The germline V gene has CDR1 MNHEY and CDR2 SVGAGI. The CDR3 sequence: CASSYSGGAGFYNEQFF. For the CDR3, the DNA is TGTGCCAGCAGTTACTCGGGGGGTGCAGGGTTCTACAATGAGCAGTTCTTC.

The sample holds many counts of this clonotype. The gene calls are TRBV20-1 and TRBJ2-5, with D possibly TRBD1 on 6 matching bases. Germline V lookup: CDR1 DFQATT, CDR2 SNEGSKA (reference sequence). With 6 bases removed from V and 4 bases from J, the gap between germline ends came to 18 bases. This CDR3 region has 14 residues. The CDR3 region is CSAIPGDTPETQYF. In DNA, the CDR3 is TGCAGTGCCATCCCCGGGGACACCCCAGAGACCCAGTACTTC.

The chain joins TRBV7-6 to TRBJ2-5, with 13 bases fitting TRBD2. V lost 7 bases and J lost 0; bases outside the gene matches: 11. Germline values: CDR1 SGHVS, CDR2 FNYEAQ. There are 18 residues in the CDR3. The CDR3 loop reads CASKGDWGLAGNQETQYF. CDR3 nucleotide sequence: TGTGCCAGCAAGGGAGATTGGGGACTAGCGGGGAACCAAGAGACCCAGTACTTC.

This clonotype was counted only a few times. This chain links TRBV20-1 with TRBJ2-1, with TRBD2 matching over 7 bases. Germline V lookup: CDR1 DFQATT, CDR2 SNEGSKA (reference sequence). V trimming: 0 bases; J trimming: 2 bases; junction bases outside the gene matches: 7. CDR3 length: 16 amino acids. CDR3 DNA: TGCAGTGCTAGAGATCCCCGCGGGGGACCCTACAATGAGCAGTTCTTC. It encodes CSARDPRGGPYNEQFF.

Only one count was recorded for this clonotype. This sequence joins TRBV21-1 and TRBJ2-7; the table gives TRBD2 as D, unverified against the DNA. TRBV21-1 is a recognized pseudogene. The CDR3 has 15 amino acids. CDR3 nucleotide sequence: TGTGCCAGCAGCAATAGGCTAGCGGATTCCTACGAGCAGTACTTC. It codes for CASSNRLADSYEQYF.

In this sample, this clonotype turned up a few times. The chain carries TRBV20-1 and TRBJ2-1; 9 nucleotides line up with TRBD2. V lost 3 bases, J lost 7 bases, and 10 bases stayed unmatched. This CDR3 is 15 amino acids long. The germline gives CDR1 DFQATT, CDR2 SNEGSKA (reference sequence). The CDR3 here is CSASIAGVRGNEQFF. CDR3 DNA sequence: TGCAGTGCTAGTATAGCGGGAGTTCGTGGGAATGAGCAGTTCTTC.

V and J are TRBV4-1 and TRBJ1-3; 7 nucleotides agree with TRBD1. With 4 bases clipped from V and 1 base from J, the junction kept 4 bases outside the gene matches. The CDR3 extends over 15 amino acids. Germline loops: CDR1 MGHRA, CDR2 YSYEKL. CDR3 residues: CASSPIQGSGNTIYF. DNA of the CDR3: TGCGCCAGCAGCCCCATACAGGGGTCTGGAAACACCATATATTTT.

The CDR3 DNA follows: TGTGCCAGCAGCTTAGAAGCACCAACCACTGAAGCTTTCTTT. Translated: CASSLEAPTTEAFF. The rearrangement joins TRBV7-6 to TRBJ1-1; D unresolved. CDR1 SGHVS and CDR2 FNYEAQ come from the germline V gene. The CDR3 is 14 residues long. V was pared by 1 base and J by 4 bases, with 10 bases between.

This chain's CDR3 is CASSPNRDRANTGELFF. The CDR3 nucleotides read TGTGCCAGCAGCCCCAACCGGGACAGGGCGAACACCGGGGAGCTGTTTTTT. The genes are TRBV7-3 and TRBJ2-2; 9 nucleotides line up with TRBD1. The CDR3 is 17 amino acids. Germline CDR1 SGHTA, CDR2 FQGTGA. The ends lost 5 bases at V and 0 bases at J; junction bases unmatched: 7.

This clonotype was seen more than once but under ten times. The genes are TRBV6-2 or TRBV6-3 and TRBJ1-5; TRBD1 agrees at 9 bases. The CDR3 sequence is 16 residues long. Germline loops: CDR1 MNHEY, CDR2 SVGEGT. V was pared by 5 bases and J by 2 bases, with 7 bases of the junction left unmatched. CDR3 sequence: CASSPNRGHGNQPQHF. CDR3 sequence (DNA): TGTGCCAGCAGTCCAAACAGGGGGCACGGCAATCAGCCCCAGCATTTT.

V usage is TRBV20-1 and J usage is TRBJ1-2, with no clear D. The germline CDR1 and CDR2 sequences are DFQATT and SNEGSKA (reference sequence). This CDR3 is built from 13 residues. V lost 5 bases, J lost 0 bases, and 10 bases lay in between. DNA of the CDR3: TGCAGTGCTTCAAGACGGGCTAACTATGGCTACACCTTC. Its translation is CSASRRANYGYTF.

Only a few counts were recorded for this clonotype. The V gene is TRBV10-3, the J gene TRBJ2-1; D may match TRBD1 or TRBD2 (5 bases each). This CDR3 has 18 residues. CDR1 is ENHRY and CDR2 is SYGVKD in the germline V gene. With 0 bases removed from V and 14 bases from J, the gap between germline ends came to 29 bases. DNA of the CDR3: TGTGCCATCAGTGAGTCGACGGATAACCGCCTAGCCACCAGGGTTGAGTTCTTC. This sequence encodes CAISESTDNRLATRVEFF.

This chain connects TRBV3-1 to TRBJ2-1; TRBD1 matches 7 bases. V shed 6 bases, J shed 3 bases, and the junction held 17 bases outside the gene matches. CDR1 and CDR2 from the germline V gene are LGHDT and YNNKEL (reference sequence). The length of the CDR3 is 18 residues. The CDR3 loop reads CASSPLERQGEGYNEQFF. In DNA form, the CDR3 reads TGTGCCAGCAGTCCACTAGAGAGACAGGGTGAGGGCTACAATGAGCAGTTCTTC.

The V call is TRBV4-1, the J call TRBJ1-1, with D unclear. V shed 4 bases and J shed 5 bases, with 14 bases lying between them. The CDR3 runs 14 residues. CDR1 MGHRA and CDR2 YSYEKL come from the germline V gene. CDR3 sequence (DNA): TGCGCCAGCAGCCCGGACGTGGGTAGGACTGAAGCTTTCTTT. Translating gives CASSPDVGRTEAFF.

This clonotype was detected a few times. This chain links TRBV24-1 with TRBJ2-5; 7 bases match TRBD1. The germline V gene has CDR1 KGHDR and CDR2 SFDVKD. The CDR3 is made up of 16 amino acids. The ends lost 2 bases at V and 0 bases at J; junction bases unmatched: 5. The CDR3 protein is CATSDSGTVDQETQYF. DNA for the CDR3: TGTGCCACCAGTGATTCGGGGACAGTGGACCAAGAGACCCAGTACTTC.

This clonotype was observed a few times. The chain combines TRBV6-2 or TRBV6-3 with TRBJ2-3; D is perhaps TRBD2 (6 bases). V shed 6 bases and J shed 2 bases, with 12 bases lying between them. The germline V gene has CDR1 MNHEY and CDR2 SVGEGT. The CDR3 runs to 14 residues. CDR3 nucleotides: TGTGCCAGCAGACGGGGACTTAACACAGATACGCAGTATTTT. Translation: CASRRGLNTDTQYF.

This sequence joins TRBV20-1 and TRBJ2-1; TRBD1 agrees at 7 bases. CDR3 length: 14 residues. Germline CDR1 is DFQATT and CDR2 is SNEGSKA (reference sequence). Trimming cost V 7 bases and J 0 bases; bases outside gene matches: 6. The CDR3 coding sequence is TGCAGTGACAATACAGGGGACTCCTACAATGAGCAGTTCTTC. As protein: CSDNTGDSYNEQFF.

The chain links TRBV28 to TRBJ2-3, with 9 bases identical to TRBD1. The CDR3 covers 14 residues. V was pared by 7 bases and J by 0 bases, with 2 bases of the junction left unmatched. Germline V gives CDR1 MDHEN, CDR2 SYDVKM. CDR3 sequence reads: CASTDRGSTDTQYF. CDR3 sequence (DNA): TGTGCCAGCACTGACAGGGGGAGCACAGATACGCAGTATTTT.

The chain uses TRBV12-3 or TRBV12-4 and TRBJ2-2; 7 nucleotides match TRBD1. This CDR3 is 16 amino acids long. Trimming at V came to 6 bases and at J to 1 base, leaving 8 bases not matched to a gene. CDR3 DNA sequence: TGTGCCAGCAGCTTAACAGGGGCCAAGAACACCGGGGAGCTGTTTTTT. Amino acids: CASSLTGAKNTGELFF.